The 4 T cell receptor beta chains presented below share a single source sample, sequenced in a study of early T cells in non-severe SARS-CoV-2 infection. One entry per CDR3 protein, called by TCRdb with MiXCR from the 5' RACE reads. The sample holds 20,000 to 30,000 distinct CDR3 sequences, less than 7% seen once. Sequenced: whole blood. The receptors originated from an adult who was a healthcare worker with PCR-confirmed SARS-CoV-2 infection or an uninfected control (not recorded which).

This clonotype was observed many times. Written as DNA, the CDR3 is TGTGCCAGCTCATCACTCGGGATTCAGTACCAAGAGACCCAGTACTTC. Its protein product is CASSSLGIQYQETQYF. This chain links TRBV18 with TRBJ2-5; maybe TRBD2 (5 bases). This CDR3 contains 16 residues. V lost 5 bases and J 0 bases, leaving 16 bases between the germline ends. Germline V lookup: CDR1 KGHSH, CDR2 LQKENI. Filled out from reference TRBV18 and TRBJ2-5, the complete variable domain reads NAGVMQNPRHLVRRRGQEARLRCSPMKGHSHVYWYRQLPEEGLKFMVYLQKENIIDESGMPKERFSAEFPKEGPSILRIQQVVRGDSAAYFCASSSLGIQYQETQYFGPGTRLLVL.

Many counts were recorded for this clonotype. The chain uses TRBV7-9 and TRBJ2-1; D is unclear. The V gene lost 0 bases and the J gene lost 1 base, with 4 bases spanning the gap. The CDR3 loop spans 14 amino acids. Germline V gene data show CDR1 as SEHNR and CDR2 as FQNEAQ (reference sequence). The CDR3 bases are TGTGCCAGCAGCTTAGCTTTTTCCTACAATGAGCAGTTCTTC. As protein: CASSLAFSYNEQFF.

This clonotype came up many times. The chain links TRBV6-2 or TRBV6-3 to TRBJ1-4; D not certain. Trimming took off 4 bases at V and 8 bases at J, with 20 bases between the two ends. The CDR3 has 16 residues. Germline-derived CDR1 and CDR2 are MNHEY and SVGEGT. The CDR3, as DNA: TGTGCCAGCAGTTCCAGACGAAGGGATGTTCCCGAAAAACTGTTTTTT. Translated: CASSSRRRDVPEKLFF.

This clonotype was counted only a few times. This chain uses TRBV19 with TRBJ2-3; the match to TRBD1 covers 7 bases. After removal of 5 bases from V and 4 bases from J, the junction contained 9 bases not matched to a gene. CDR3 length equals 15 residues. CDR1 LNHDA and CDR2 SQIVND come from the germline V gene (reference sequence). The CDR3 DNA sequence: TGTGCCAGTAGTTCGACAGGGCGAAACCCAGATACGCAGTATTTT. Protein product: CASSSTGRNPDTQYF.